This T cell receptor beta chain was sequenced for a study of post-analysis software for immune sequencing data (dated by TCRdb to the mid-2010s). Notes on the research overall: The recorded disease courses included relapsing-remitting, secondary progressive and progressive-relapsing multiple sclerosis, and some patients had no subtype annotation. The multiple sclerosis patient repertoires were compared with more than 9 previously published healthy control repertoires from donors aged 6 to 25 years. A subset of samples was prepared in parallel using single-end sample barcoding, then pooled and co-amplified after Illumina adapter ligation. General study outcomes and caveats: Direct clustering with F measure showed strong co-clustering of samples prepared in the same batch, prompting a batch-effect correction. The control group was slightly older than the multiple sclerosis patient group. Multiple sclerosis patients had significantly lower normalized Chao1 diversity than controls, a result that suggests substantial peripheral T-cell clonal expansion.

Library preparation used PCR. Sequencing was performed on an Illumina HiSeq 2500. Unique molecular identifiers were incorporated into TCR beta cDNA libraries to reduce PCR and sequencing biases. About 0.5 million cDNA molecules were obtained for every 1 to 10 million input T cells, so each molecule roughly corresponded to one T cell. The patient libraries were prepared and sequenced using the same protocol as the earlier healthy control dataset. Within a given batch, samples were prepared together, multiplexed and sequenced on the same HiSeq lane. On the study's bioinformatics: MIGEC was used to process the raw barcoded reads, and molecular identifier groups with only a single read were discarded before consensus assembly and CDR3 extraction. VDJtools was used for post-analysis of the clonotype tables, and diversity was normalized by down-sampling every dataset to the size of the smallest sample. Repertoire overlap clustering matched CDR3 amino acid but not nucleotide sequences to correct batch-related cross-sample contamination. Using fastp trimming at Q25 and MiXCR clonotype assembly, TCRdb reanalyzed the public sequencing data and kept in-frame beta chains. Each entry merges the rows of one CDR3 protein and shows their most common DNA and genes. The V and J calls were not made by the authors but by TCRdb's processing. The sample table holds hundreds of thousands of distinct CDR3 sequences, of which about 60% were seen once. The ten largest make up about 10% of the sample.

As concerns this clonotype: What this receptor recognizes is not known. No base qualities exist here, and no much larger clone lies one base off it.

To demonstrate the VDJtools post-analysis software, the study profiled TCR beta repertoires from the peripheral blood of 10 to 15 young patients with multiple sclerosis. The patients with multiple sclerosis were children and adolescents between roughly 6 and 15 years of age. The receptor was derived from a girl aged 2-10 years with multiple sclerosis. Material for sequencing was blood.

In nucleotide form, the sequence is TGTGCCAGCAGTTTATGGACTAGCGGGAGTGTCTACAATGAGCAGTTCTTC. Its amino acids are CASSLWTSGSVYNEQFF. The chain couples TRBV27 to TRBJ2-1; 13 bases in the junction line up with TRBD2. The CDR3, cysteine through phenylalanine, is 17 amino acids long. The CDR3 DNA has 51 bases and is translated from base 1. From the germline V gene (reference sequence), CDR1 is MNHEY and CDR2 is SMNVEV. Trimmed from V: 1 base; trimmed from J: 3 bases; junction bases lacking a gene match: 3.